The 21 T cell receptor beta chains below all came from one sample that was sequenced in a study of OX40 agonist ivuxolimab in advanced cancers. Libraries were prepared by immunoSEQ multiplex PCR; TCRdb keeps only in-frame clonotypes and omits some of them. Of 150,000 to 190,000 clones listed, roughly 92% are singletons. Material: CD4+ or CD8+ T cells sorted from blood, obtained in a trial of the OX40 agonist ivuxolimab. These receptors originate from an adult with an advanced solid tumor such as melanoma, head and neck, liver or kidney cancer.

This clone was observed a single time. CDR3 bases: TGTGCCAGCAGTTACTCGGCTGGACACTTCCAAGAGACCCAGTACTTC. Amino acids: CASSYSAGHFQETQYF. The rearrangement joins TRBV6-5 to TRBJ2-5; D perhaps matches TRBD1 (5 bases). V was cut by 0 bases and J by 1 base, with 12 bases left in between. The CDR3 is made up of 16 amino acids. CDR1 and CDR2 (germline): MNHEY, SVGAGI.

The gene calls are TRBV18 and TRBJ2-1; the match to TRBD1 covers 9 bases. Germline V lookup: CDR1 KGHSH, CDR2 LQKENI. The CDR3 spans 20 residues. With 0 bases clipped from V and 9 bases from J, the junction kept 21 bases outside the gene matches. CDR3 sequence: CASSPPKGQGQQSGIGEQFF. CDR3 DNA sequence: TGTGCCAGCTCACCACCGAAGGGACAGGGTCAACAGTCGGGGATAGGTGAGCAGTTCTTC.

J is TRBJ2-3 and V is TRBV5-1; D is uncertain. Trimming stripped 0 bases from V and 1 base from J, with 12 bases between. The CDR3 length is 16 residues. Germline V gene lookup returns CDR1 SGHRS and CDR2 YFSETQ. CDR3 sequence (DNA): TGCGCCAGCAGCTTGGAGCCGCGAAGTCGCACAGATACGCAGTATTTT. It specifies CASSLEPRSRTDTQYF.

The chain links TRBV5-1 to TRBJ1-2; 8 nucleotides line up with TRBD1. V lost 0 bases and J lost 2; bases outside the gene matches: 9. The CDR3 has 17 residues. Germline V gene lookup returns CDR1 SGHRS and CDR2 YFSETQ. The CDR3: CASSLAITRTGNYGYTF. The CDR3 region has the DNA TGCGCCAGCAGCTTGGCGATAACCCGGACAGGGAACTATGGCTACACCTTC. Variable domain in full (rest from reference TRBV5-1 and TRBJ1-2): KAGVTQTPRYLIKTRGQQVTLSCSPISGHRSVSWYQQTPGQGLQFLFEYFSETQRNKGNFPGRFSGRQFSNSRSEMNVSTLELGDSALYLCASSLAITRTGNYGYTFGSGTRLTVV.

A remark on this clone: Other DNA sequences within the sample encode an identical CDR3. The CDR3 sequence: CASSLYPNYGYTF. Written as DNA, the CDR3 is TGTGCCAGCAGTTTATACCCGAACTATGGCTACACCTTC. The chain uses TRBV28 and TRBJ1-2; unclear D gene. The V and J ends lost 1 base and 2 bases respectively, with 5 bases between them. Germline V gene sequence: CDR1 MDHEN, CDR2 SYDVKM. The CDR3 loop spans 13 amino acids.

The V and J genes are TRBV4-3 and TRBJ2-3; D is perhaps TRBD2 (7 bases). V lost 4 bases and J 0 bases, leaving 20 bases between the germline ends. The CDR3 totals 18 residues. Germline V gives CDR1 LGHNA, CDR2 YSLEER. The CDR3 here is CASSLKVAGGASTDTQYF. The CDR3 DNA reads as TGCGCCAGCAGCCTCAAGGTTGCTGGGGGGGCTAGCACAGATACGCAGTATTTT.

The chain carries TRBV6-1 and TRBJ1-1; D remains ambiguous. CDR1 and CDR2 (germline): MNHNS, SASEGT. Trimming removed 6 bases at V and 3 bases at J, with 5 bases between. CDR3 length: 11 residues. The CDR3 reads CASRQHTEAFF. DNA for the CDR3: TGTGCCAGCAGACAGCACACTGAAGCTTTCTTT.

CDR3: CASSPWTGDSPLHF. The DNA of the CDR3 is TGTGCCAGCAGCCCGTGGACAGGAGATTCACCCCTCCACTTT. V gene TRBV7-2 combines with J gene TRBJ1-6; 7 bases align to TRBD1. CDR1 and CDR2 from the germline V gene are SGHTA and FQGNSA. This CDR3 has 14 residues. Trimming cost V 5 bases and J 8 bases; bases outside gene matches: 6. The whole variable domain, remainder taken from reference TRBV7-2 and TRBJ1-6, is GAGVSQSPSNKVTEKGKDVELRCDPISGHTALYWYRQSLGQGLEFLIYFQGNSAPDKSGLPSDRFSAERTGGSVSTLTIQRTQQEDSAVYLCASSPWTGDSPLHFGNGTRLTVT.

This clone was detected only a few times. The gene calls are TRBV11-2 and TRBJ2-3; D may be TRBD1 or TRBD2 (6 bases each). This CDR3 contains 15 residues. CDR1 is SGHAT, CDR2 FQNNGV, per germline. V gave up 1 base and J gave up 3 bases, with 11 bases separating them. CDR3 in DNA: TGTGCCAGCAGCTTAGGGCAGGGGAGGACAGATACGCAGTATTTT. Amino acids: CASSLGQGRTDTQYF.

The chain carries TRBV7-2 and TRBJ2-7, with 8 bases matching TRBD2. The CDR3 has 15 amino acids. After removal of 0 bases from V and 0 bases from J, the junction contained 1 base not matched to a gene. CDR1 and CDR2 from the germline V gene are SGHTA and FQGNSA. CDR3 protein: CASSLASGASYEQYF. In nucleotides, the CDR3 is TGTGCCAGCAGCTTAGCTAGCGGGGCCTCCTACGAGCAGTACTTC.

V gene TRBV11-1 combines with J gene TRBJ1-3, with D possibly TRBD1 on 5 matching bases. Trimming removed 5 bases at V and 0 bases at J, with 8 bases between. Germline values: CDR1 SGHAT, CDR2 FQDESV (reference sequence). CDR3 length: 14 amino acids. The CDR3 region has the DNA TGTGCCAGCAGCAGGGGAACCTCTGGAAACACCATATATTTT. It is translated as CASSRGTSGNTIYF. The whole variable domain, remainder taken from reference TRBV11-1 and TRBJ1-3, is EAEVAQSPRYKITEKSQAVAFWCDPISGHATLYWYRQILGQGPELLVQFQDESVVDDSQLPKDRFSAERLKGVDSTLKIQPAELGDSAMYLCASSRGTSGNTIYFGEGSWLTVV.

This clone was counted a single time. The chain couples TRBV6-6 to TRBJ1-2, with D possibly matching TRBD1 (5 bases). CDR3 length: 16 amino acids. The germline V gene has CDR1 MNHNY and CDR2 SVGAGI (reference sequence). The V and J ends lost 4 bases and 4 bases respectively, with 19 bases between them. CDR3 in amino acids: CASSSNPWGGTYGYTF. In DNA, the CDR3 is TGTGCCAGCAGTTCAAATCCCTGGGGGGGTACCTATGGCTACACCTTC.

The V call is TRBV18, the J call TRBJ2-5; D possibly uses TRBD1 or TRBD2 (5 bases each). The CDR3 is made up of 15 amino acids. Trimming took off 6 bases at V and 1 base at J, with 15 bases between the two ends. Germline assignment: CDR1 KGHSH and CDR2 LQKENI. This CDR3 is CASSIRRDPQETQYF. DNA of the CDR3: TGTGCCAGCTCCATTCGCCGGGACCCCCAAGAGACCCAGTACTTC.

This chain connects TRBV14 to TRBJ2-7, with D possibly TRBD1 on 6 matching bases. The V end lost 0 bases, the J end lost 1 base, and 16 bases lay between the germline ends. The length of the CDR3 is 17 residues. Per the germline V gene, CDR1 is SGHDN and CDR2 is FVKESK. The CDR3 spells CASSQDLGAHPSYEQYF. The CDR3 nucleotides read TGTGCCAGCAGCCAAGATTTGGGGGCGCACCCTTCCTACGAGCAGTACTTC. Full variable domain (remainder filled in from reference TRBV14 and TRBJ2-7): EAGVTQFPSHSVIEKGQTVTLRCDPISGHDNLYWYRRVMGKEIKFLLHFVKESKQDESGMPNNRFLAERTGGTYSTLKVQPAELEDSGVYFCASSQDLGAHPSYEQYFGPGTRLTVT.

This chain joins TRBV6-5 and TRBJ1-5; TRBD1 aligns across 10 bases. From germline, CDR1 is MNHEY and CDR2 SVGAGI. After removal of 0 bases from V and 6 bases from J, the junction contained 5 bases not matched to a gene. The CDR3 runs 16 residues. CDR3 sequence reads: CASSYSGTGVSQPQHF. The CDR3 coding sequence is TGTGCCAGCAGTTACTCGGGGACAGGGGTGAGTCAGCCCCAGCATTTT.

CDR3 DNA: TGTGCCAGCAGCTTAGACAGGAGCACAGATACGCAGTATTTT. It translates to CASSLDRSTDTQYF. The chain couples TRBV11-2 to TRBJ2-3, with D unresolved. CDR3 length: 14 amino acids. Germline CDR1 reads SGHAT; CDR2 reads FQNNGV. V dropped 0 bases and J dropped 0 bases, with 4 bases sitting between them. Supplemented by reference TRBV11-2 and TRBJ2-3, the full variable domain reads EAGVAQSPRYKIIEKRQSVAFWCNPISGHATLYWYQQILGQGPKLLIQFQNNGVVDDSQLPKDRFSAERLKGVDSTLKIQPAKLEDSAVYLCASSLDRSTDTQYFGPGTRLTVL.

The chain links TRBV2 to TRBJ2-7; D might be TRBD1 (5 bases). Per germline, CDR1 SNHLY and CDR2 FYNNEI. V lost 5 bases to trimming and J lost 6 bases, with 11 bases between them. The CDR3 extends over 12 amino acids. The chain's CDR3 is CASSLDSPEQYF. The CDR3 DNA follows: TGTGCCAGCAGTCTCGACAGCCCCGAGCAGTACTTC.

This sequence joins TRBV6-4 and TRBJ1-2; no clear D gene. This CDR3 has 13 residues. Germline V gene sequence: CDR1 MRHNA, CDR2 SNTAGT. Between the trimmed V and J ends, which lost 0 bases and 8 bases, there was a span of 10 bases. The CDR3 loop reads CASSDSGLGGYTF. CDR3 in DNA: TGTGCCAGCAGTGACTCGGGGTTGGGAGGCTACACCTTC.

A single count supports this clone. The V and J genes are TRBV7-2 and TRBJ2-3; 10 bases map to TRBD2. The CDR3 sequence is 15 residues long. CDR1 is SGHTA, CDR2 FQGNSA, per germline. V was clipped by 6 bases and J by 6 bases; unmatched bases: 9. Here the CDR3 reads CASSFSGGAVDTQYF. CDR3 bases: TGTGCCAGCAGTTTCAGCGGGGGGGCCGTTGATACGCAGTATTTT.

The chain has TRBV28 and TRBJ1-1; D perhaps matches TRBD1 (5 bases). There are 13 residues in the CDR3. Germline CDR1 and CDR2: MDHEN and SYDVKM. Trimming removed 5 bases at V and 0 bases at J, with 7 bases between. CDR3 region: CASSVTVNTEAFF. As DNA, the CDR3 is TGTGCCAGCAGTGTGACAGTGAACACTGAAGCTTTCTTT.

This CDR3 is CASSFRREGVETQYF. Here the CDR3 DNA reads TGTGCCAGCAGTTTTAGGCGGGAGGGTGTTGAGACCCAGTACTTC. The chain is built from TRBV27 and TRBJ2-5, with 9 positions matching TRBD2. The CDR3 totals 15 residues. The J segment lost 5 bases and the V segment lost 3 bases, leaving 7 bases of the junction unmatched. From germline, CDR1 is MNHEY and CDR2 SMNVEV (reference sequence).